The T cell receptor (beta chain) under discussion was sequenced for a study of Ad26.COV2.S vaccination and SARS-CoV-2 variants (dated by TCRdb to the early 2020s). Study-wide context: Vaccine-arm donors were drawn from COV1001, a multicentre, randomized, double-blind, placebo-controlled phase I-IIa trial of Ad26.COV2.S in healthy adults. Trial participants were randomized into five groups of five: low-dose or high-dose Ad26.COV2.S given once or twice, or placebo on both occasions. A total of 32 samples were included in the TCR-sequenced set, comprising 19 Ad26.COV2.S vaccine recipients, 5 placebo recipients and 8 SARS-CoV-2 convalescent individuals. TCRbeta repertoire sequencing served as the tool for gauging how specific and how broad the SARS-CoV-2-reactive T cell receptors were following Ad26.COV2.S vaccination. Investigators remained blinded to trial group allocation during experiments and outcome assessment. Ad26.COV2.S was administered intramuscularly at 5 x 10^10 or 1 x 10^11 viral particles, either as a single shot or as two shots given 56 days apart. Study-wide findings and limitations: Vaccine and placebo recipients had similar non-spike TCR breadth, a finding consistent with the vaccine containing only spike. Substantial breadth of spike-specific CD8+ and CD4+ T cell responses was reported after vaccination. According to the authors, total T cell responses may have been underestimated by the TCR breadth and depth analyses. Ad26.COV2.S recipients had higher spike-specific TCR breadth than placebo recipients (P = 0.0014). The study was not powered for comparison of responses between vaccine doses or regimens.

The treatment or condition label of this sample denotes: 15 to 20 received Ad26.COV2.S at low or high dose, single or two shots; roughly five received placebo; per-sample allocation not given. For vaccine and placebo recipients, repertoires were sequenced using samples collected on day 63 after the first injection. Between 29 July and 7 August 2020, Cohort 1b enrolled 25 adults aged 18-55 years at one site in Boston, USA. Ad26.COV2.S was a replication-incompetent adenovirus type 26 vector that expressed a prefusion-stabilized SARS-CoV-2 spike protein derived from the original Wuhan strain. This clone was recorded once. Which antigen it targets is not known. The sample holds no much larger clone one base away, and base qualities are not on file. The cysteine opens and the phenylalanine closes a CDR3 of 14 amino acids. The DNA shown is the 42-base CDR3, in frame from base 1. V and J lose 3 bases and 12 bases, and a span of 17 bases separates them. The germline V gene (reference sequence) supplies CDR1 LNHNV and CDR2 YYDKDF.

TCRbeta CDR3 regions were sequenced with the immunoSEQ Assay. After extraction, genomic DNA underwent amplification by bias-controlled multiplex PCR, followed by high-throughput sequencing. Per the authors' processing: Collapsing and filtering of sequences were performed to quantify the absolute abundance of each unique TCRbeta CDR3 region. Usable DNA was measured by amplifying reference genes present in all nucleated cells, and TCRbeta template counts were normalized to that usable DNA to estimate T cell fraction. Repertoire TCRs were annotated as SARS-CoV-2-specific when V gene, CDR3 amino acid sequence and J gene were exactly matched to a known reactive TCR set. The reference SARS-CoV-2 TCR set came from MIRA and was filtered for enrichment in COVID-19-positive ImmuneCODE repertoires, removing public or cross-reactive TCRs. Based on the MIRA antigens, annotated TCRs were further analysed at the level of specific ORF or position within ORF. Breadth was defined as annotated unique rearrangements over total unique productive rearrangements; depth was the summed frequency of those rearrangements. Two-sided Wilcoxon rank-sum tests were applied when comparing TCR breadth between groups. TCRdb re-hosts the immuneACCESS table, in-frame sequences only. Its copies lack some clones; in the studies checked, an unresolved V gene accounts for under half of them, and the cause for the rest is not known. D and trimming come from the DNA, and the V and J calls and clone size come from that table. The sample records 300,000 to 350,000 clones, under 90% of which are singletons. Of the sample, around 5.5% falls within the top ten clones.

The sequencing used peripheral blood, collected in a trial of Ad26.COV2.S vaccine versus placebo. The sequence came from a person between 18 and 65 years old who received the Ad26.COV2.S COVID-19 vaccine or a placebo. This chain joins TRBV15 to TRBJ1-4; 5 matching bases give a weak D call of TRBD1. For the CDR3, the sequence is CATSRGHDKMELFF. The nucleotide sequence is TGTGCCACCAGCAGGGGGCATGACAAGATGGAACTGTTTTTT.